This TCR beta chain was profiled in a study of control samples from healthy donors and cancer patients. Sequenced by immunoSEQ multiplex PCR; TCRdb stores in-frame clones only, minus some. The data hold 25,000 to 30,000 clones, with approximately 85% observed a single time. The sequenced sample consisted of PBMCs. The clonotype was recovered from a woman in her fifties or sixties with head and neck cancer.

CDR3 residues: CASSPDLAGVGVEQFF. CDR3 nucleotide sequence: TGTGCCAGCAGCCCGGATCTAGCGGGAGTTGGGGTTGAGCAGTTCTTC. The chain links TRBV5-4 to TRBJ2-1; 10 bases are a match to TRBD2. The germline V gene has CDR1 SGHNT and CDR2 YYREEE (reference sequence). The CDR3 totals 16 residues. V gave up 4 bases and J gave up 9 bases; unmatched junction bases: 13.